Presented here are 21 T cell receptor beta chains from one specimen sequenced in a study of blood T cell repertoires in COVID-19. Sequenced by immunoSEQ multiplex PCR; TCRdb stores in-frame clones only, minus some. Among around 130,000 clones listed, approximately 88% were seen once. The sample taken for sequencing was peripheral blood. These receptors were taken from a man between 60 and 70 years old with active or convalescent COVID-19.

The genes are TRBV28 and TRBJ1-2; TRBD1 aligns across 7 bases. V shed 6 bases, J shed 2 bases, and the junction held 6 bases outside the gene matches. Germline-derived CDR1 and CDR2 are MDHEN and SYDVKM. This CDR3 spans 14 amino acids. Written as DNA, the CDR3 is TGTGCCAGCAGGCGGACAGGCAAAAACTATGGCTACACCTTC. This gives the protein CASRRTGKNYGYTF.

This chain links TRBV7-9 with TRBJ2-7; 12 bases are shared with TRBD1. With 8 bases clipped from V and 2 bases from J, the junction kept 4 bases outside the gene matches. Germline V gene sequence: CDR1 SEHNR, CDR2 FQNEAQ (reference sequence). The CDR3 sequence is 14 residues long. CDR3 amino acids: CASLRDRGPYEQYF. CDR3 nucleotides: TGTGCCAGCCTCCGGGACAGGGGGCCCTACGAGCAGTACTTC.

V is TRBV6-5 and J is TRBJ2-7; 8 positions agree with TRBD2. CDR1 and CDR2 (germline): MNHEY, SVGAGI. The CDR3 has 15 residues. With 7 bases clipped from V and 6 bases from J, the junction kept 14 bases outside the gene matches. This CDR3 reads CASTSPSGRGGEQYF. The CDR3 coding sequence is TGTGCCAGCACCAGCCCCAGCGGGAGAGGTGGCGAGCAGTACTTC.

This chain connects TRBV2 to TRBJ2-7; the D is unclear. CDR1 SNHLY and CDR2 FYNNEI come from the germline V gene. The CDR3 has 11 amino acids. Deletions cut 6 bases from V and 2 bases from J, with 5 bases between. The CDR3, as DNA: TGTGCCAGCAGGCAGACCTACGAGCAGTACTTC. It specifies CASRQTYEQYF. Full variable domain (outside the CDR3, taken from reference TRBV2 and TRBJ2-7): EPEVTQTPSHQVTQMGQEVILRCVPISNHLYFYWYRQILGQKVEFLVSFYNNEISEKSEIFDDQFSVERPDGSNFTLKIRSTKLEDSAMYFCASRQTYEQYFGPGTRLTVT.

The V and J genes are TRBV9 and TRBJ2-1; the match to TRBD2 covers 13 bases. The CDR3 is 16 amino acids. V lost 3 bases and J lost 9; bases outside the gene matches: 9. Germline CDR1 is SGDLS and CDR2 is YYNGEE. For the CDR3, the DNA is TGTGCCAGCAGCGCTACGGGGGGGACTAGCGGGACTGAGCAGTTCTTC. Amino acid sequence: CASSATGGTSGTEQFF.

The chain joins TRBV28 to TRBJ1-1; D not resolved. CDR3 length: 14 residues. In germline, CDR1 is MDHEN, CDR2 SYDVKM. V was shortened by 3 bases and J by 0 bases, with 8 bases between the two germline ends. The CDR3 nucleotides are TGTGCCAGCAGTTTCTCCCAGATGAACACTGAAGCTTTCTTT. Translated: CASSFSQMNTEAFF.

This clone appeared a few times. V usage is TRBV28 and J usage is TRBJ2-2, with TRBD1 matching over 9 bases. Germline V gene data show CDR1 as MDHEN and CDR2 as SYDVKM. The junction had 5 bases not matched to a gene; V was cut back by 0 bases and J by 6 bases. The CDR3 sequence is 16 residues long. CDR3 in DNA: TGTGCCAGCAGTTTATGGCCGGGACAGGGTCCCGGGGAGCTGTTTTTT. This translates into CASSLWPGQGPGELFF.

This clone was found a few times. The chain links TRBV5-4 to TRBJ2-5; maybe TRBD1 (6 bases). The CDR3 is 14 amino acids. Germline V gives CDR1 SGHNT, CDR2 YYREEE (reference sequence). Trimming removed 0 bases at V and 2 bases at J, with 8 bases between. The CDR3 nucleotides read TGTGCCAGCAGCTTGGCTGGACAGCAAGAGACCCAGTACTTC. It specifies CASSLAGQQETQYF.

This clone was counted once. The DNA of the CDR3 is TGTGCCAGCAGTTACAACCGACAGGGTAGAAATTCACCCCTCCACTTT. It yields the protein CASSYNRQGRNSPLHF. This sequence joins TRBV6-5 and TRBJ1-6, with 7 bases matching TRBD1. J gave up 7 bases and V 2 bases, and 8 bases lay outside the gene matches. The CDR3 has 16 residues. Per the germline V gene, CDR1 is MNHEY and CDR2 is SVGAGI.

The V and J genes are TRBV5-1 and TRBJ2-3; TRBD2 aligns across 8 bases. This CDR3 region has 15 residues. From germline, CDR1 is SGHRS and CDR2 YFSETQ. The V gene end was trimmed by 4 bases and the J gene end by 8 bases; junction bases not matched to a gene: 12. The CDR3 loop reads CASSRASGPGGTQYF. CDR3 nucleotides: TGCGCCAGCAGCCGAGCTAGCGGGCCGGGCGGTACGCAGTATTTT.

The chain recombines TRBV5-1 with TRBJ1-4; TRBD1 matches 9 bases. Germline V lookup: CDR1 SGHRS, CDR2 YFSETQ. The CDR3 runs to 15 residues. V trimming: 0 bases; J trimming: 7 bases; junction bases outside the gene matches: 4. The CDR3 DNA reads TGCGCCAGCAGCTTGGCGGGACAGGGAGGTGAAAAACTGTTTTTT. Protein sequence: CASSLAGQGGEKLFF.

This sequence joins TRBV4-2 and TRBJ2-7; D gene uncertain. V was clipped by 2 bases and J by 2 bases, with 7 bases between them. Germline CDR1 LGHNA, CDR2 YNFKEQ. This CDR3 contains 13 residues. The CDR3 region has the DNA TGTGCCAGCAGCCAATCAAATGCCTACGAGCAGTACTTC. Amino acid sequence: CASSQSNAYEQYF.

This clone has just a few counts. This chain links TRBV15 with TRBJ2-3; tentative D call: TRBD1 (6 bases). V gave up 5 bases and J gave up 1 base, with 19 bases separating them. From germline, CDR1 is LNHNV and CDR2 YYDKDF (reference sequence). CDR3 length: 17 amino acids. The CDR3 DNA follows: TGTGCCACCAGCCCAGGCCTCGACCCAGGGGGCACAGATACGCAGTATTTT. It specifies CATSPGLDPGGTDTQYF.

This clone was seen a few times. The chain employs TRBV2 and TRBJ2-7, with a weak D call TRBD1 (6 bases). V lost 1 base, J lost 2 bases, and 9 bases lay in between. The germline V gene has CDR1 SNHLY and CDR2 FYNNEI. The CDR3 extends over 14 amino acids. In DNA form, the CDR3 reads TGTGCCAGCAGTGAAGACAGGGCCCCCTACGAGCAGTACTTC. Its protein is CASSEDRAPYEQYF.

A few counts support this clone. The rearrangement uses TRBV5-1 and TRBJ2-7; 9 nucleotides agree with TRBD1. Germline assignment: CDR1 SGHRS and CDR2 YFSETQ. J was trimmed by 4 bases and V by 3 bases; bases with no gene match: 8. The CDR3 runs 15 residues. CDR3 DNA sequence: TGCGCCAGCAGCTGGGGCCCGGGACAGGGTTACGAGCAGTACTTC. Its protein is CASSWGPGQGYEQYF.

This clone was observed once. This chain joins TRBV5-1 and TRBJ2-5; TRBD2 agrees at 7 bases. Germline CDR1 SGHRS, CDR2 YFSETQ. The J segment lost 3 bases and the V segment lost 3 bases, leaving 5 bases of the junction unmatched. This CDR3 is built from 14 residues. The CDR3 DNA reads TGCGCCAGCAGCTGGGGGACTACTAAAGAGACCCAGTACTTC. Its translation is CASSWGTTKETQYF.

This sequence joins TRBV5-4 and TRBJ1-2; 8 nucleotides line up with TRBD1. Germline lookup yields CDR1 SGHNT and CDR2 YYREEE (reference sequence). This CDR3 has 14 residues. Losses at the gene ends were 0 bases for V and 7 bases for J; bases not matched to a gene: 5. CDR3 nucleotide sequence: TGTGCCAGCAGCTTGGTTACAGGGGGTCTTGGCTACACCTTC. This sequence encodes CASSLVTGGLGYTF. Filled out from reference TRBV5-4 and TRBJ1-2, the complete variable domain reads ETGVTQSPTHLIKTRGQQVTLRCSSQSGHNTVSWYQQALGQGPQFIFQYYREEENGRGNFPPRFSGLQFPNYSSELNVNALELDDSALYLCASSLVTGGLGYTFGSGTRLTVV.

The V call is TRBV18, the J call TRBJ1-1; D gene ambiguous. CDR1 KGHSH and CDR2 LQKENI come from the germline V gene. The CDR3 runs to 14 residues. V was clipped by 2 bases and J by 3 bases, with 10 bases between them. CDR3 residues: CASSPMPRDTEAFF. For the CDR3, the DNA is TGTGCCAGCTCACCAATGCCACGGGACACTGAAGCTTTCTTT.

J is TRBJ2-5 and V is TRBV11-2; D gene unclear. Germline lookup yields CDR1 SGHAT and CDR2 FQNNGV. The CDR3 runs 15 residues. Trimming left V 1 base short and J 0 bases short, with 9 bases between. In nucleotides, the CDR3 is TGTGCCAGCAGCTTAGTAGATTTGTACCAAGAGACCCAGTACTTC. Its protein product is CASSLVDLYQETQYF.

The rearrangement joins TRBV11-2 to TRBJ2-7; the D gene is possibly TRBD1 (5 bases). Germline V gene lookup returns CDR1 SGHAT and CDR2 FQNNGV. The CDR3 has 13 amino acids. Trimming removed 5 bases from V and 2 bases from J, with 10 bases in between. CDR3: CASSQPTAYEQYF. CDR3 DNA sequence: TGTGCCAGCAGCCAGCCGACAGCCTACGAGCAGTACTTC.

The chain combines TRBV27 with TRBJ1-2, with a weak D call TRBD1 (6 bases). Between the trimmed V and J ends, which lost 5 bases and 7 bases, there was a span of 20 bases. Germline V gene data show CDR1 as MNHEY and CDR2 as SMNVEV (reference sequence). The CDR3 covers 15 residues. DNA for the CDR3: TGTGCCAGCAGTGGAGGTTCGGGGGGCTTGGGTGGCTACACCTTC. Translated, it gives CASSGGSGGLGGYTF.